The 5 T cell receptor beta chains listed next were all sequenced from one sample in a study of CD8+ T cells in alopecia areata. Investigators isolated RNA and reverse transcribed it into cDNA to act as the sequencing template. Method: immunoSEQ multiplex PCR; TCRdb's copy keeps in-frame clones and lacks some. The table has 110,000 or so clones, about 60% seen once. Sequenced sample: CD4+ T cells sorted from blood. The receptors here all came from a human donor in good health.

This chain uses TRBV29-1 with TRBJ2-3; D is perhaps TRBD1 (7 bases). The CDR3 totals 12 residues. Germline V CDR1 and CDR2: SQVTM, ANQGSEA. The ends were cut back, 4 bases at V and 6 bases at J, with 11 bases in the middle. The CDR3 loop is CSVAAGGDTQYF. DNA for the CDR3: TGCAGCGTTGCAGCAGGGGGGGATACGCAGTATTTT.

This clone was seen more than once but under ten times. The chain's CDR3 is CSPRLRNTEAFF. The CDR3 coding sequence is TGCAGCCCTAGGTTACGGAACACTGAAGCTTTCTTT. The chain carries TRBV29-1 and TRBJ1-1; D is ambiguous. V dropped 8 bases and J dropped 1 base, with 11 bases sitting between them. Germline CDR1 reads SQVTM; CDR2 reads ANQGSEA. This CDR3 contains 12 residues.

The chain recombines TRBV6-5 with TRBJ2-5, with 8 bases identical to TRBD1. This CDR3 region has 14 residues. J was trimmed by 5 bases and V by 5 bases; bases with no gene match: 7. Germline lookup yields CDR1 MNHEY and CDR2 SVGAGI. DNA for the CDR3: TGTGCCAGCAGTCCCCCAGGGGGCTGGGAGACCCAGTACTTC. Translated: CASSPPGGWETQYF.

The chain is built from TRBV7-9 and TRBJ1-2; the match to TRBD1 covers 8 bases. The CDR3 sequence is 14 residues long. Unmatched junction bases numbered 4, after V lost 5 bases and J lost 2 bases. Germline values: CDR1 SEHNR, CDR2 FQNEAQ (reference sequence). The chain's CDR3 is CASSAQGGNYGYTF. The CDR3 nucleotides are TGTGCCAGCAGCGCACAGGGGGGAAACTATGGCTACACCTTC.

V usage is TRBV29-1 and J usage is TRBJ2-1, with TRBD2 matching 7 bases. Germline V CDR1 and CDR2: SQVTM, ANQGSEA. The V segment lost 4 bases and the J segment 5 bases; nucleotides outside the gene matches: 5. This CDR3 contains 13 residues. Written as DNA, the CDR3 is TGCAGCGTTGCCGGGACTACAAACAATGAGCAGTTCTTC. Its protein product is CSVAGTTNNEQFF.